The entry that follows covers one T cell receptor (beta chain) sequence. No cognate antigen has been identified for it. No base-level quality is on record; no much larger clone is a single base apart. The same CDR3 arises from other DNA sequences in this sample as well. The sample comes from a study of blood T cell repertoires in COVID-19 (TCRdb year 2020). Concerning the study at large: Samples covering the acute and convalescent phases of COVID-19 were provided by collaborators in the United States, Italy and Spain. The material from the prospective study consisted of cDNA or gDNA derived from T cells, B-cell-depleted T cells, or PBMCs. The dataset comprised deeply sampled blood TCRbeta repertoires from subjects exposed to, actively infected with, or recovered from COVID-19. The repertoires were released in a freely available public database intended as a resource for research on the immune response to SARS-CoV-2. Samples came from the ongoing ImmuneRACE study (first 160 participants) plus 1,254 subjects from 6 global collaborators. Sample metadata almost always included a de-identified subject ID, COVID-19 status, age in years and sex. Where available, HLA class I and class II types were taken from metadata supplied by the sample provider and were not determined by assay-based typing. Summary of the overall study and its limitations: The quantity of clinical and demographic metadata differed by source and by participant and was supplied without curation.

In Seattle, one collaborating source enrolled patients while the infection was active and tracked those patients longitudinally over the course of disease. The collaborating institutions used their own protocols to collect whole blood in K2EDTA tubes. Collaborator samples were shipped for TCRbeta analysis as frozen whole blood, isolated PBMCs, or DNA extracted from either sample type. TCRbeta CDR3 regions were amplified from genomic DNA by means of the immunoSEQ Assay, a bias-controlled multiplex PCR. Under the source paper's analysis protocol: The number of nucleated cells in each sample was estimated from the amplification of reference gene primers within the assay. Sequence reads were collapsed and filtered to measure the absolute abundance of every unique TCRbeta CDR3 rearrangement. For each sample, productive Simpson clonality was calculated as the square root of Simpson's diversity index over productive rearrangements. Not all clones reach the TCRdb copy of this immuneACCESS table, which keeps in-frame sequences only. Checked studies attribute under half of the gap to unresolved V genes and leave the rest unexplained. That table furnishes V, J and clone size, whereas the DNA furnished D and trimming. The sample includes over 450,000 clones, with 85% to 90% observed a single time. Around 0.95% of the sample comes from the top ten.

The junction shows trimming of 3 bases on V and 0 bases on J, and the gene matches do not reach 1 base of it. CDR1 and CDR2 are read off the germline V gene (reference sequence) as DFQATT and SNEGSKA. The CDR3 spans 14 residues, from the cysteine through the phenylalanine. Only CDR3 DNA remains: 42 bases, in frame from the first base. Material: peripheral blood. The chain is made from TRBV20-1 and TRBJ2-1; 8 of the junction bases match TRBD2. The TCR comes from a man between 18 and 29 years old with COVID-19, enrolled during active disease. Here the CDR3 is given as CSASSGISYNEQFF. Here is the DNA: TGCAGTGCTAGTAGCGGGATCTCCTACAATGAGCAGTTCTTC.